This T cell receptor beta chain was captured in a study of cytomegalovirus exposure and HLA in healthy donors. Germline CDR1 is SGHNT and CDR2 is YYREEE (reference sequence). CDR3 size: 14 residues. Trimming at V came to 2 bases and at J to 8 bases, leaving 6 bases not matched to a gene. Profiled with immunoSEQ multiplex PCR; TCRdb holds only in-frame clones, not every one. The sample shows roughly 58,000 clones, around nine tenths of them seen only once. Sequencing input: PBMCs. This clonotype was sampled from a man younger than 35 in good health and CMV-seronegative. The chain carries TRBV5-4 and TRBJ2-2; 7 bases align to TRBD2. The chain's CDR3 is CASSFQSGGGELFF. The CDR3 DNA is TGTGCCAGCAGCTTCCAATCGGGAGGAGGGGAGCTGTTTTTT.